Listed here are 8 T cell receptor beta chains from one sample, sequenced in a study of quantifying T cell responses using KT2 cells. Study overall: Reverse transcription used primers in the TCR alpha and beta constant regions.

The cDNA 3' end received a ligated oligonucleotide with a UMI. An equimolar mix of RC1.1 and RC1.2 primed the beta chain across TRBC1 and TRBC2. MiXCR, applied by TCRdb to the UMI-ligation and nested PCR reads, yields one record per CDR3 protein. The sample has under 35,000 distinct CDR3 sequences, about 9.3% seen once. What was sequenced was PBMCs spiked with cells of the T cell clone KT2. The source of these receptors is a human donor.

J is TRBJ2-7 and V is TRBV7-3, with 7 bases lining up with TRBD2. V lost 5 bases, J lost 9 bases, and 10 bases stayed unmatched. Germline V gene data show CDR1 as SGHTA and CDR2 as FQGTGA. This CDR3 has 13 residues. This CDR3 is CASSMQAGDGQYF. CDR3 DNA: TGTGCCAGCAGCATGCAGGCGGGGGACGGGCAGTACTTC. Variable domain in full (rest from reference TRBV7-3 and TRBJ2-7): GAGVSQTPSNKVTEKGKYVELRCDPISGHTALYWYRQSLGQGPEFLIYFQGTGAADDSGLPNDRFFAVRPEGSVSTLKIQRTERGDSAVYLCASSMQAGDGQYFGPGTRLTVT.

The CDR3 is CASSFGTGVPYGYTF. CDR3 DNA sequence: TGTGCCAGCAGTTTCGGGACAGGGGTCCCCTATGGCTACACCTTC. The chain has TRBV12-3 or TRBV12-4 and TRBJ1-2; 10 bases are a match to TRBD1. The CDR3 is 15 amino acids. Losses at the gene ends were 3 bases for V and 4 bases for J; bases not matched to a gene: 5.

This clonotype has only a few counts. The DNA of the CDR3 is TGCGCCAGCAGCCCTAGGGGGACGAACACCGGGGAGCTGTTTTTT. Encoded protein: CASSPRGTNTGELFF. This chain links TRBV4-1 with TRBJ2-2; weak D call: TRBD1 (6 bases). Trimming pared 4 bases from V and 0 bases from J, leaving 9 bases between. Per the germline V gene, CDR1 is MGHRA and CDR2 is YSYEKL. The CDR3 consists of 15 residues.

Only a few counts were recorded for this clonotype. The chain uses TRBV7-8 and TRBJ1-4; TRBD1 matches 10 bases. The CDR3 contains 15 residues. The V and J ends lost 2 bases and 10 bases, in that order; junction bases with no gene match: 7. CDR1 and CDR2 from the germline V gene are SGHVS and FQNEAQ. CDR3 residues: CASSLPGTGARKLFF. Written as DNA, the CDR3 is TGTGCCAGCAGCTTACCTGGGACAGGGGCCAGAAAACTGTTTTTT.

This clonotype was seen a handful of times. V usage is TRBV12-3 or TRBV12-4 and J usage is TRBJ1-2; 10 nucleotides line up with TRBD1. The CDR3 is 15 amino acids. Losses at the gene ends were 5 bases for V and 6 bases for J; bases not matched to a gene: 9. The CDR3 nucleotides read TGTGCCAGCAGTCGACAGGGGGCGAGGTTAGATGGCTACACCTTC. Translation: CASSRQGARLDGYTF.

V is TRBV6-1 and J is TRBJ1-6; D is possibly TRBD1 (5 bases). The CDR3 has 20 residues. Looked up from germline, CDR1 is MNHNS and CDR2 is SASEGT. Trimming removed 0 bases at V and 4 bases at J, with 22 bases between. The DNA of the CDR3 is TGTGCCAGCAGTGAAGCGGCCCGCTCGACCTTTCAGGGTTATAATTCACCCCTCCACTTT. Protein product: CASSEAARSTFQGYNSPLHF.

The V and J genes are TRBV10-3 and TRBJ1-1; a weak D match, TRBD1 (5 bases). The CDR3 extends over 15 amino acids. Trimming left V 4 bases short and J 6 bases short, with 18 bases between. Germline CDR1 is ENHRY and CDR2 is SYGVKD. CDR3 sequence reads: CAISARDFRDPEAFF. The CDR3 DNA is TGTGCCATCAGTGCCCGGGACTTTCGGGACCCTGAAGCTTTCTTT.

This clonotype was picked up many times. The chain links TRBV4-3 to TRBJ1-6; D unresolved. This CDR3 has 15 residues. V was cut by 4 bases and J by 0 bases, with 7 bases left in between. The germline gives CDR1 LGHNA, CDR2 YSLEER. The CDR3 sequence is CASSPRSSYNSPLHF. In nucleotides, the CDR3 is TGCGCCAGCAGCCCAAGAAGCTCCTATAATTCACCCCTCCACTTT.